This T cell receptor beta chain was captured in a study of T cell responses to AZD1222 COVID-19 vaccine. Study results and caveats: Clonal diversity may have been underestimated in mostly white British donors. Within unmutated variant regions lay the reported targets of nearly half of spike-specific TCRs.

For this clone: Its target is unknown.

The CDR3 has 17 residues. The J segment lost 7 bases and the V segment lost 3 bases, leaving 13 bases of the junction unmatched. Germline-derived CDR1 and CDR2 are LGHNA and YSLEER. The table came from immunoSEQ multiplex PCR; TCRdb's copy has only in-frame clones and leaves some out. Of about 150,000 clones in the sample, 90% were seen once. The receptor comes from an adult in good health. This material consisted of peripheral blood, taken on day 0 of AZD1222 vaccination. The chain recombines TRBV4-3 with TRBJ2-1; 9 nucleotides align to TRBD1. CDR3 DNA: TGCGCCAGCAGCCACCGAGGGACAGGGCGGTCGTTGAATGAGCAGTTCTTC. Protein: CASSHRGTGRSLNEQFF.